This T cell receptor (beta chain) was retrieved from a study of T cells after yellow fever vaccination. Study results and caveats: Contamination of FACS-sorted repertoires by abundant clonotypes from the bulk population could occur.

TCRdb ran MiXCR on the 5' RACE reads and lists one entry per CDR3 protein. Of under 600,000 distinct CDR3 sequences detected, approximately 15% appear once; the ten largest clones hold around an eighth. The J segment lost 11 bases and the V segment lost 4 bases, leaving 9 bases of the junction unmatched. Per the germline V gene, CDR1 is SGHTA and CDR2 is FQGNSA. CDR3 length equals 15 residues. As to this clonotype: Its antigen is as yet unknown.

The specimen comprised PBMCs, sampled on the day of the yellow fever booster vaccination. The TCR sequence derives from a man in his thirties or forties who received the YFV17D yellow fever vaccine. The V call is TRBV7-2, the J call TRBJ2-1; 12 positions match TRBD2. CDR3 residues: CASSSQTSGRPQQFF. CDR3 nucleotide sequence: TGTGCCAGCAGCTCTCAGACTAGCGGGAGACCCCAGCAGTTCTTC.